This TCR beta chain was identified during a study of blood T cell repertoires in COVID-19. The wider study: Collection of acute and convalescent COVID-19 samples took place in the United States, Italy and Spain.

The V gene's germline CDR1 is MNHEY and CDR2 SMNVEV (reference sequence). J gave up 6 bases and V 4 bases, and 14 bases lay outside the gene matches. The CDR3 is 17 residues long. This table comes from immunoSEQ multiplex PCR, and its TCRdb copy is limited to in-frame clones, with some not included. The sample yields about 140,000 clones, around 81% seen once. Sequencing was performed on peripheral blood. The chain combines TRBV27 with TRBJ2-2; 7 bases align to TRBD2. This receptor was identified in a human donor in a cohort sampled during active COVID-19. CDR3 coding DNA: TGTGCCAGCAGTTCACCCTCGGGAGGAGGTAGGGCCGGGGAGCTGTTTTTT. It codes for CASSSPSGGGRAGELFF.